This T cell receptor beta chain is drawn from a study of regulatory T cells in long-lasting Graves disease. The study's findings and limits: Only a small sample size was used, which may have cut accuracy.

This clonotype has a count of ten or more. Its cognate antigen is unknown. As for time point: newly diagnosed GD, antithyroid drugs for less than 3 months. PBMCs provided the RNA from which the TCR library was made. The patients were enrolled through endocrinology in Xi'an, China. Germline-derived CDR1 and CDR2 are SNHLY and FYNNEI. CDR3 size: 12 residues. Trimming cost V 5 bases and J 11 bases; bases outside gene matches: 7. Libraries of TCR beta came from iRepertoire HTBI primers plus Arm-PCR of CDR3 regions. From the multiplex PCR reads, TCRdb called clonotypes with MiXCR, one entry per CDR3 protein. Of 420,000 or so distinct CDR3 sequences listed, 15% to 20% are singletons. These data also formed part of another study, on T cells in Graves' hyperthyroidism and ophthalmopathy. As that study records: The study used the HTBI primer set for a first-round RT-PCR of the TCR CDR3. Most thyroid clonotypes expanded above 0.001 appeared in blood too.

The chain links TRBV2 to TRBJ2-7; TRBD1 matches 9 bases. The receptor was isolated from a woman under 30 with Graves disease. The input for sequencing was peripheral blood mononuclear cells (PBMCs), taken at new diagnosis, from a patient treated with antithyroid drugs. The CDR3 is CASSQGQGMKYF. DNA for the CDR3: TGTGCCAGCAGTCAAGGACAGGGGATGAAGTACTTC.